Listed here are 17 T cell receptor beta chains from one sample, sequenced in a study of shared clonotypes between healthy human individuals. The assay was immunoSEQ multiplex PCR, and TCRdb's table has in-frame clones only and misses some. The sample yields about 680,000 clones, about 80% seen once. The sequenced material came from memory CD4+ T cells sorted from blood. Subset meaning: CD45RA-negative fraction. These receptor sequences come from a woman between 25 and 40 years old in good health.

The gene calls are TRBV6-6 and TRBJ2-1; D is possibly TRBD1 (5 bases). Trimming removed 8 bases from V and 9 bases from J, with 20 bases in between. The length of the CDR3 is 14 residues. Germline values: CDR1 MNHNY, CDR2 SVGAGI (reference sequence). The CDR3 nucleotides read TGTGCCAGCCACCCCAGAACTGGGGCCGGTGAGCAGTTCTTC. Translated: CASHPRTGAGEQFF.

The sample holds a few counts of this clone. The rearrangement uses TRBV6-4 and TRBJ1-2; D not certain. CDR1 and CDR2 (germline): MRHNA, SNTAGT. With 0 bases removed from V and 4 bases from J, the gap between germline ends came to 21 bases. This CDR3 is built from 18 residues. This chain's CDR3 is CASSDSNTGSSQFYGYTF. CDR3 DNA: TGTGCCAGCAGTGACTCGAATACGGGTTCCAGCCAGTTCTATGGCTACACCTTC.

The genes are TRBV6-1 and TRBJ2-7, with 8 bases that match TRBD2. J was trimmed by 2 bases and V by 6 bases; bases with no gene match: 9. Germline V gene sequence: CDR1 MNHNS, CDR2 SASEGT. The CDR3 covers 15 residues. CDR3 nucleotides: TGTGCCAGCAGACTCCGGGGGGGACCGACCTACGAGCAGTACTTC. Amino acids: CASRLRGGPTYEQYF.

The J gene is TRBJ2-5, the V gene TRBV7-6; TRBD1 aligns across 8 bases. V lost 5 bases to trimming and J lost 5 bases; unmatched junction nucleotides: 13. This CDR3 is 16 amino acids long. CDR1 is SGHVS and CDR2 is FNYEAQ in the germline V gene. The DNA of the CDR3 is TGTGCCAGCAGCCGCTCGCCGACAGGGGTGAGGGAGACCCAGTACTTC. This translates into CASSRSPTGVRETQYF.

This rearrangement joins TRBV6-1 to TRBJ1-2; D gene ambiguous. The V and J ends lost 1 base and 1 base respectively, with 10 bases between them. The CDR3 is made up of 15 amino acids. Germline V CDR1 and CDR2: MNHNS, SASEGT. CDR3: CASSEGFVGNYGYTF. The CDR3 coding sequence is TGTGCCAGCAGTGAAGGGTTCGTCGGTAACTATGGCTACACCTTC.

J is TRBJ1-3 and V is TRBV2, with 11 bases lining up with TRBD1. Germline-derived CDR1 and CDR2 are SNHLY and FYNNEI. The CDR3 runs to 12 residues. V was clipped by 8 bases and J by 9 bases; unmatched bases: 3. CDR3 bases: TGTGCCAGCCGGGACAGGGGGACCACCATATATTTT. Encoded protein: CASRDRGTTIYF.

This clone was seen only once. The genes are TRBV28 and TRBJ1-1; D call uncertain. The CDR3 is 14 residues long. The V end was cut by 3 bases, the J end by 4 bases, with 12 bases between. CDR1 and CDR2 from the germline V gene are MDHEN and SYDVKM. The chain's CDR3 is CASSFEQEGTEAFF. The CDR3 bases are TGTGCCAGCAGTTTCGAGCAGGAGGGCACTGAAGCTTTCTTT.

This chain uses TRBV7-2 with TRBJ1-2, with 9 bases matching TRBD1. Unmatched junction bases numbered 7, after V lost 0 bases and J lost 8 bases. The CDR3 extends over 15 amino acids. CDR1 is SGHTA and CDR2 is FQGNSA in the germline V gene. The CDR3 reads CASSLAGQGLWGYTF. The CDR3, as DNA: TGTGCCAGCAGCTTAGCAGGACAGGGGTTATGGGGCTACACCTTC.

The V call is TRBV10-3, the J call TRBJ2-7; no firm D call. Germline loops: CDR1 ENHRY, CDR2 SYGVKD. Trimming removed 0 bases at V and 2 bases at J, with 11 bases between. The CDR3 is made up of 15 amino acids. CDR3 sequence reads: CAISESIPGAYEQYF. The DNA of the CDR3 is TGTGCCATCAGTGAGTCGATCCCCGGCGCCTACGAGCAGTACTTC.

The CDR3 DNA reads as TGTGCCAGCAGCTTAGTGTTGGGGCAACAGCCCCAGCATTTT. This translates into CASSLVLGQQPQHF. The chain has TRBV11-2 and TRBJ1-5; D perhaps matches TRBD1 (5 bases). Germline assignment: CDR1 SGHAT and CDR2 FQNNGV. The CDR3 runs to 14 residues. Trimming removed 1 base from V and 7 bases from J, with 11 bases in between. Variable domain in full (rest from reference TRBV11-2 and TRBJ1-5): EAGVAQSPRYKIIEKRQSVAFWCNPISGHATLYWYQQILGQGPKLLIQFQNNGVVDDSQLPKDRFSAERLKGVDSTLKIQPAKLEDSAVYLCASSLVLGQQPQHFGDGTRLSIL.

This chain links TRBV28 with TRBJ1-1; perhaps TRBD1 as D (5 bases). Trimming shortened V by 2 bases and J by 7 bases, and 23 bases separated the two germline ends. The CDR3 sequence is 17 residues long. Germline V gene data show CDR1 as MDHEN and CDR2 as SYDVKM. The CDR3 DNA reads TGTGCCAGCAGTTTACGGTCCCCGTTTCCACAGAGGGGTGAAGCTTTCTTT. Protein: CASSLRSPFPQRGEAFF.

The chain employs TRBV29-1 and TRBJ2-5; perhaps TRBD1 as D (6 bases). The CDR3 runs to 14 residues. V lost 6 bases and J lost 5, with 19 bases in between. Germline V lookup: CDR1 SQVTM, CDR2 ANQGSEA. CDR3 sequence: CSVGGQFRGETQYF. The CDR3 DNA sequence: TGCAGCGTCGGCGGACAGTTCCGTGGGGAGACCCAGTACTTC. Drawing the rest from reference TRBV29-1 and TRBJ2-5, the complete variable domain is SAVISQKPSRDICQRGTSLTIQCQVDSQVTMMFWYRQQPGQSLTLIATANQGSEATYESGFVIDKFPISRPNLTFSTLTVSNMSPEDSSIYLCSVGGQFRGETQYFGPGTRLLVL.

The rearrangement joins TRBV29-1 to TRBJ2-5, with 12 bases fitting TRBD2. This CDR3 has 13 amino acids. The germline CDR1 and CDR2 sequences are SQVTM and ANQGSEA. The junction had 1 base not matched to a gene; V was cut back by 5 bases and J by 3 bases. CDR3: CSVRTSGEETQYF. DNA of the CDR3: TGCAGCGTTCGGACTAGCGGGGAAGAGACCCAGTACTTC.

J is TRBJ2-3 and V is TRBV4-1; a weak D match, TRBD2 (6 bases). Per germline, CDR1 MGHRA and CDR2 YSYEKL. Trimming removed 4 bases from V and 2 bases from J, with 16 bases in between. This CDR3 region has 16 residues. CDR3 nucleotide sequence: TGCGCCAGCAGCCCTAGGGTTAGCGGCCCCACAGATACGCAGTATTTT. Encoded protein: CASSPRVSGPTDTQYF.

The chain links TRBV19 to TRBJ2-1; TRBD2 matches at 11 bases. Germline loops: CDR1 LNHDA, CDR2 SQIVND (reference sequence). V dropped 5 bases and J dropped 8; count of bases not matched to a gene: 14. The CDR3 consists of 17 residues. The CDR3 sequence is CASSDPQTSGMFDEQFF. CDR3 nucleotides: TGTGCCAGTAGTGACCCCCAGACTAGCGGGATGTTCGATGAGCAGTTCTTC.

This clone was found once. The chain recombines TRBV28 with TRBJ2-1; perhaps TRBD1 as D (6 bases). Germline V CDR1 and CDR2: MDHEN, SYDVKM. This CDR3 is built from 15 residues. The V end lost 2 bases, the J end lost 2 bases, and 10 bases lay between the germline ends. DNA for the CDR3: TGTGCCAGCAGTTTAGCCGCAGGGGCCTACAATGAGCAGTTCTTC. Amino acid sequence: CASSLAAGAYNEQFF. The whole variable domain, remainder taken from reference TRBV28 and TRBJ2-1, is DVKVTQSSRYLVKRTGEKVFLECVQDMDHENMFWYRQDPGLGLRLIYFSYDVKMKEKGDIPEGYSVSREKKERFSLILESASTNQTSMYLCASSLAAGAYNEQFFGPGTRLTVL.

This clone was seen more than once but under ten times. The V gene is TRBV5-4, the J gene TRBJ1-5; 10 nucleotides match TRBD1. The CDR3 has 18 amino acids. V shed 0 bases, J shed 5 bases, and the junction held 11 bases outside the gene matches. In germline, CDR1 is SGHNT, CDR2 YYREEE (reference sequence). The CDR3 sequence is CASSLGGMGTGEDQPQHF. DNA for the CDR3: TGTGCCAGCAGCTTGGGGGGAATGGGGACAGGGGAAGATCAGCCCCAGCATTTT.